One and the same sample provided the 32 T cell receptor beta chains below, sequenced in a study of Ad26.COV2.S vaccination and SARS-CoV-2 variants. Treatment in this sample: roughly 20 received Ad26.COV2.S at low or high dose, single or two shots; about 5 received placebo; per-sample allocation not given. At day 63 after the first vaccine or placebo injection, samples were drawn. Here immunoSEQ multiplex PCR was the method, and the copy in TCRdb shows in-frame clones only, minus some. In the table there are hundreds of thousands of clones, roughly 90% of which are singletons. The sample in question was peripheral blood, obtained in a trial of Ad26.COV2.S vaccine versus placebo. Receptor source: a person between 18 and 60 years old who received the Ad26.COV2.S COVID-19 vaccine or a placebo.

The chain employs TRBV18 and TRBJ1-2; tentatively, D is TRBD1 (5 bases). This CDR3 is built from 16 residues. Germline-derived CDR1 and CDR2 are KGHSH and LQKENI. The V and J ends lost 3 bases and 8 bases respectively, with 22 bases between them. For the CDR3, the DNA is TGTGCCAGCTCACCTCCACCGACGAGGGGCGCGGGGGGCTACACCTTC. The encoded protein is CASSPPPTRGAGGYTF.

The chain carries TRBV3-1 (or the pseudogene TRBV3-2) and TRBJ2-7, with D unclear. V was pared by 3 bases and J by 2 bases, with 5 bases between. Germline-derived CDR1 and CDR2 are LGHDT and YNNKEL (reference sequence). The CDR3 sequence is 12 residues long. This CDR3 is CASSHDTYEQYF. As DNA, the CDR3 is TGTGCCAGCAGCCACGACACCTACGAGCAGTACTTC.

This chain links TRBV5-4 with TRBJ2-1; 7 bases align to TRBD2. The germline V gene has CDR1 SGHNT and CDR2 YYREEE (reference sequence). CDR3 length equals 17 residues. Trimming cost V 4 bases and J 2 bases; bases outside gene matches: 12. The CDR3 spells CASSALGRAGAYNEQFF. For the CDR3, the DNA is TGTGCCAGCAGCGCACTAGGTAGGGCGGGGGCCTACAATGAGCAGTTCTTC.

The chain links TRBV20-1 to TRBJ2-5; 7 bases agree with TRBD2. CDR3 size: 11 residues. The germline V gene has CDR1 DFQATT and CDR2 SNEGSKA (reference sequence). V lost 5 bases to trimming and J lost 7 bases; unmatched junction nucleotides: 4. The CDR3 nucleotides read TGCAGTGCTCGGGACTACGTGACCCAGTACTTC. Translating gives CSARDYVTQYF.

The V gene is TRBV30, the J gene TRBJ2-3; D may be TRBD1 (6 bases). Germline V gene lookup returns CDR1 GTSNPN and CDR2 SVGIG (reference sequence). The CDR3 runs 11 residues. V was pared by 8 bases and J by 4 bases, with 10 bases between. Here the CDR3 reads CAEGVADTQYF. In DNA, the CDR3 is TGTGCCGAGGGGGTTGCAGATACGCAGTATTTT.

This sequence joins TRBV5-1 and TRBJ2-7; D remains unclear. V lost 7 bases and J lost 3, with 17 bases in between. This CDR3 is 14 amino acids long. The germline CDR1 and CDR2 sequences are SGHRS and YFSETQ. The CDR3 DNA follows: TGCGCCAGCTGTCGAGCACCGGCTAACTACGAGCAGTACTTC. As protein: CASCRAPANYEQYF.

This clone came up a few times. This sequence joins TRBV6-5 and TRBJ1-1; 8 positions agree with TRBD1. The germline V gene has CDR1 MNHEY and CDR2 SVGAGI. Trimming at V came to 5 bases and at J to 3 bases, leaving 2 bases not matched to a gene. The CDR3 has 13 residues. CDR3 amino acids: CASSRQGHTEAFF. In DNA, the CDR3 is TGTGCCAGCAGTCGACAGGGGCACACTGAAGCTTTCTTT.

The chain uses TRBV7-2 and TRBJ1-5; 7 bases are a match to TRBD1. The CDR3 runs to 14 residues. Germline assignment: CDR1 SGHTA and CDR2 FQGNSA. Losses at the gene ends were 1 base for V and 4 bases for J; bases not matched to a gene: 1. DNA for the CDR3: TGTGCCAGCAGCTTAGAACAGGGGAATCAGCCCCAGCATTTT. It yields the protein CASSLEQGNQPQHF.

The chain joins TRBV19 to TRBJ2-7, with D perhaps assigned TRBD1 or TRBD2 (6 bases each). V shed 6 bases and J shed 2 bases, with 17 bases lying between them. Germline loops: CDR1 LNHDA, CDR2 SQIVND (reference sequence). CDR3 length: 15 amino acids. Here the CDR3 reads CASRPRGGITYEQYF. CDR3 DNA: TGTGCCAGTAGGCCCAGGGGCGGGATCACCTACGAGCAGTACTTC.

The CDR3 DNA follows: TGTGCCAGCAGCCAACTGACCCCAAAGGCCGGGGAGCTGTTTTTT. Translated, it gives CASSQLTPKAGELFF. J is TRBJ2-2 and V is TRBV3-1 (or the pseudogene TRBV3-2); D unresolved. CDR1 is LGHDT, CDR2 YNNKEL, per germline (reference sequence). V was trimmed by 2 bases and J by 6 bases, leaving 13 bases between them. This CDR3 spans 15 amino acids.

The chain recombines TRBV27 with TRBJ2-7; D perhaps matches TRBD2 (6 bases). From germline, CDR1 is MNHEY and CDR2 SMNVEV (reference sequence). V gave up 4 bases and J gave up 3 bases, with 16 bases separating them. This CDR3 comprises 15 residues. The CDR3 sequence: CASSSPGLSSYEQYF. CDR3 DNA: TGTGCCAGCAGTTCCCCCGGACTAAGTAGCTACGAGCAGTACTTC.

The V gene is TRBV4-2, the J gene TRBJ2-2, with unresolved D. Germline loops: CDR1 LGHNA, CDR2 YNFKEQ. CDR3 size: 13 residues. The ends were cut back, 0 bases at V and 6 bases at J, with 5 bases in the middle. CDR3 protein: CASSQEGSGELFF. The CDR3 region has the DNA TGTGCCAGCAGCCAAGAGGGATCCGGGGAGCTGTTTTTT.

The gene calls are TRBV6-1 and TRBJ2-1; 10 bases match TRBD2. V gave up 4 bases and J gave up 7 bases; unmatched junction bases: 13. Per germline, CDR1 MNHNS and CDR2 SASEGT. CDR3 length: 17 residues. The DNA of the CDR3 is TGTGCCAGCAGTGCCTCTAGCGGGAGTGTTTCAGGGAATGAGCAGTTCTTC. Translation gives CASSASSGSVSGNEQFF.

The chain carries TRBV18 and TRBJ1-6, with 9 positions matching TRBD1. Germline lookup yields CDR1 KGHSH and CDR2 LQKENI. The CDR3 is made up of 15 amino acids. The junction had 4 bases not matched to a gene; V was cut back by 5 bases and J by 5 bases. CDR3 nucleotide sequence: TGTGCCAGCTCATATGGGACAGGGAATAATTCACCCCTCCACTTT. Its protein is CASSYGTGNNSPLHF.

This clone occurred a few times. V gene TRBV6-4 combines with J gene TRBJ2-1, with 10 bases matching TRBD2. The length of the CDR3 is 16 residues. CDR1 MRHNA and CDR2 SNTAGT come from the germline V gene. With V trimmed by 5 bases and J by 7 bases, 11 bases remained unmatched. The CDR3 here is CASSLAGEPSGNEQFF. The DNA of the CDR3 is TGTGCCAGCAGTCTAGCGGGGGAGCCCTCAGGGAATGAGCAGTTCTTC.

This chain links TRBV7-7 with TRBJ2-4; unclear D gene. In germline, CDR1 is SSHAT, CDR2 FNYEAQ (reference sequence). This CDR3 spans 14 amino acids. Trimming took off 7 bases at V and 2 bases at J, with 12 bases between the two ends. The CDR3 nucleotides read TGTGCCAGCACCATACGATGGTCCAAAAACATTCAGTACTTC. This translates into CASTIRWSKNIQYF.

CDR3: CASSEYITQTDTQYF. The CDR3 coding sequence is TGTGCCAGCAGTGAATATATAACACAGACAGATACGCAGTATTTT. The gene calls are TRBV25-1 and TRBJ2-3; D is ambiguous. Trimming removed 0 bases from V and 3 bases from J, with 10 bases in between. The CDR3 spans 15 residues. Germline-derived CDR1 and CDR2 are MGHDK and SYGVNS.

The chain recombines TRBV4-2 with TRBJ2-7; no reliable D call. The CDR3 loop spans 14 amino acids. Germline CDR1 LGHNA, CDR2 YNFKEQ. The germline V and J ends were trimmed by 0 bases and 7 bases, with 13 bases remaining between them. CDR3 sequence reads: CASSQDRGPREQYF. The CDR3 DNA sequence: TGTGCCAGCAGCCAAGATAGAGGACCCCGGGAGCAGTACTTC.

The chain recombines TRBV5-1 with TRBJ2-1; 11 bases agree with TRBD2. CDR1 and CDR2 (germline): SGHRS, YFSETQ. The CDR3 spans 16 residues. With V trimmed by 2 bases and J by 8 bases, 9 bases remained unmatched. CDR3 sequence: CASSFLAGGPLDEQFF. CDR3 coding DNA: TGCGCCAGCAGCTTCTTAGCGGGAGGGCCTCTTGATGAGCAGTTCTTC.

This rearrangement joins TRBV12-5 to TRBJ1-1, with 7 nucleotides matching TRBD1. CDR1 is LGHNT, CDR2 FRNRAP, per germline. V dropped 0 bases and J dropped 1; count of bases not matched to a gene: 2. This CDR3 is built from 15 residues. The CDR3 region has the DNA TGTGCTAGTGGTTTGGTAAAGGGGGCGAACACTGAAGCTTTCTTT. It encodes CASGLVKGANTEAFF.

This chain joins TRBV12-3 or TRBV12-4 and TRBJ1-2, with 7 bases matching TRBD1. This CDR3 region has 13 residues. Unmatched junction bases numbered 4, after V lost 4 bases and J lost 5 bases. The CDR3, as DNA: TGTGCCAGCAGTTCGGGGGACAGTTATGGCTACACCTTC. Protein: CASSSGDSYGYTF.

V and J are TRBV4-3 and TRBJ1-5; D not certain. CDR3 length: 16 amino acids. Trimming stripped 4 bases from V and 2 bases from J, with 15 bases between. The V gene's germline CDR1 is LGHNA and CDR2 YSLEER. The CDR3 nucleotides read TGCGCCAGCAGCCTAAATTCCGGGCAGCGCAATCAGCCCCAGCATTTT. This gives the protein CASSLNSGQRNQPQHF.

V usage is TRBV11-2 and J usage is TRBJ2-7; TRBD1 might be the D (5 bases). Germline assignment: CDR1 SGHAT and CDR2 FQNNGV. Between the trimmed V and J ends, which lost 0 bases and 3 bases, there was a span of 6 bases. The CDR3 is 13 amino acids. The CDR3: CASSLDRVYEQYF. The CDR3 DNA follows: TGTGCCAGCAGCTTAGACAGGGTCTACGAGCAGTACTTC.

This clone was detected only once. The rearrangement uses TRBV5-5 and TRBJ2-3; D possibly corresponds to TRBD2 (6 bases). V lost 4 bases, J lost 0 bases, and 12 bases lay in between. The CDR3 extends over 15 amino acids. Per germline, CDR1 SGHKS and CDR2 YYEKEE (reference sequence). CDR3 nucleotides: TGTGCCAGCAGCCCCCCGCGGGGAAGCACAGATACGCAGTATTTT. As protein: CASSPPRGSTDTQYF.

The V gene is TRBV4-3, the J gene TRBJ2-7; D is uncertain. The ends were cut back, 4 bases at V and 4 bases at J, with 8 bases in the middle. Germline loops: CDR1 LGHNA, CDR2 YSLEER. The CDR3 length is 12 residues. The CDR3 loop reads CASSLDGYEQYF. The CDR3 DNA is TGCGCCAGCAGCCTTGACGGATACGAGCAGTACTTC.

This sequence joins TRBV18 and TRBJ2-7; D is perhaps TRBD1 or TRBD2 (5 bases each). The CDR3 is 15 residues long. Trimming took off 4 bases at V and 3 bases at J, with 16 bases between the two ends. CDR1 and CDR2 (germline): KGHSH, LQKENI. CDR3 residues: CASSQTGTSNYEQYF. The CDR3 region has the DNA TGTGCCAGCTCACAAACCGGGACCTCGAACTACGAGCAGTACTTC.

The chain carries TRBV27 and TRBJ1-1, with a tentative D call TRBD1 (5 bases). Trimming left V 5 bases short and J 0 bases short, with 10 bases between. Germline-derived CDR1 and CDR2 are MNHEY and SMNVEV (reference sequence). The CDR3 extends over 14 amino acids. The CDR3 bases are TGTGCCAGCAGTAGGGCGACAGTGAACACTGAAGCTTTCTTT. As protein: CASSRATVNTEAFF.

The chain joins TRBV18 to TRBJ2-7, with 9 bases identical to TRBD1. Unmatched junction bases numbered 1, after V lost 2 bases and J lost 2 bases. Germline values: CDR1 KGHSH, CDR2 LQKENI. This CDR3 region has 14 residues. The CDR3 DNA sequence: TGTGCCAGCTCACCAGACAGGGGGGCCTACGAGCAGTACTTC. Its translation is CASSPDRGAYEQYF. Using reference TRBV18 and TRBJ2-7 for the parts outside the CDR3, the full variable domain is NAGVMQNPRHLVRRRGQEARLRCSPMKGHSHVYWYRQLPEEGLKFMVYLQKENIIDESGMPKERFSAEFPKEGPSILRIQQVVRGDSAAYFCASSPDRGAYEQYFGPGTRLTVT.

The chain links TRBV7-2 to TRBJ2-3; 13 bases match TRBD2. The CDR3 sequence is 16 residues long. Looked up from germline, CDR1 is SGHTA and CDR2 is FQGNSA. V dropped 5 bases and J dropped 4; count of bases not matched to a gene: 6. The CDR3 spells CASSLGLAGSSDTQYF. CDR3 DNA: TGTGCCAGCAGCCTGGGACTAGCGGGATCTTCAGATACGCAGTATTTT.

A few counts support this clone. The chain couples TRBV6-5 to TRBJ1-2; D call uncertain. In germline, CDR1 is MNHEY, CDR2 SVGAGI. This CDR3 comprises 15 residues. The V gene lost 0 bases and the J gene lost 4 bases, with 12 bases spanning the gap. This chain's CDR3 is CASSYSGQDFYGYTF. CDR3 sequence (DNA): TGTGCCAGCAGTTACTCAGGCCAGGACTTCTATGGCTACACCTTC.

The V call is TRBV19, the J call TRBJ1-5; no clear D gene. The germline V gene has CDR1 LNHDA and CDR2 SQIVND (reference sequence). The CDR3 is made up of 14 amino acids. V lost 3 bases, J lost 7 bases, and 13 bases lay in between. The CDR3 bases are TGTGCCAGTAGTATCTCGGGGATGGGGCAGCCCCAGCATTTT. It encodes CASSISGMGQPQHF.

This clone was seen only once. The chain joins TRBV7-9 to TRBJ2-6; D call uncertain. V was clipped by 3 bases and J by 1 base, with 7 bases between them. CDR3 length equals 15 residues. Germline CDR1 is SEHNR and CDR2 is FQNEAQ (reference sequence). This chain's CDR3 is CASSFWQSGANVLTF. DNA for the CDR3: TGTGCCAGCAGCTTTTGGCAGTCTGGGGCCAACGTCCTGACTTTC.